Shown below are 19 T cell receptor beta chains from a single sample sequenced in a study of blood T cells in healthy people across ages. Through a sample-barcoded 5' primer and a J-beta primer mix, a second PCR was run for roughly 6 to 11 cycles. TCRdb re-called the 5' RACE reads with MiXCR, one entry per CDR3 protein. This sample yields about 730,000 distinct CDR3 sequences, of which 35% to 45% are seen a single time; approximately 22% belongs to the top ten. What was sequenced was blood. The receptors here all came from a woman aged 60-75 years in good health.

This clonotype was counted at least ten times. The chain carries TRBV9 and TRBJ2-5, with D perhaps matching TRBD2 (6 bases). Germline lookup yields CDR1 SGDLS and CDR2 YYNGEE. V lost 1 base and J lost 4, with 8 bases in between. This CDR3 is 13 amino acids long. The CDR3 DNA follows: TGTGCCAGCAGCGTAATGGGGGGAGAGACCCAGTACTTC. Protein product: CASSVMGGETQYF.

This clonotype was observed a few times. The gene calls are TRBV29-1 and TRBJ2-1; D is ambiguous. The CDR3 spans 16 residues. Germline CDR1 and CDR2: SQVTM and ANQGSEA. V was trimmed by 2 bases and J by 3 bases, leaving 17 bases between them. CDR3 residues: CSVERAYRKIYNEQFF. In nucleotides, the CDR3 is TGCAGCGTTGAAAGGGCATACAGAAAGATCTACAATGAGCAGTTCTTC.

V usage is TRBV2 and J usage is TRBJ1-4; D perhaps matches TRBD1 (5 bases). Per germline, CDR1 SNHLY and CDR2 FYNNEI. Between the trimmed V and J ends, which lost 7 bases and 5 bases, there was a span of 11 bases. The CDR3 totals 13 residues. CDR3 in DNA: TGTGCCAGCAACATAAAGGGGAATGAAAAACTGTTTTTT. This codes for CASNIKGNEKLFF. The full variable domain, in which reference TRBV2 and TRBJ1-4 provide the parts outside the CDR3, is EPEVTQTPSHQVTQMGQEVILRCVPISNHLYFYWYRQILGQKVEFLVSFYNNEISEKSEIFDDQFSVERPDGSNFTLKIRSTKLEDSAMYFCASNIKGNEKLFFGSGTQLSVL.

The CDR3 is CSASLPRTDTQYF. The CDR3 coding sequence is TGCAGTGCTAGCTTGCCGAGAACCGATACGCAGTATTTT. The chain carries TRBV20-1 and TRBJ2-3; D gene uncertain. Per germline, CDR1 DFQATT and CDR2 SNEGSKA (reference sequence). The CDR3 is 13 residues long. V lost 3 bases, J lost 6 bases, and 13 bases lay in between.

The chain employs TRBV3-1 and TRBJ1-1; tentatively, D is TRBD1 (6 bases). The V and J ends lost 1 base and 11 bases respectively, with 14 bases between them. CDR1 and CDR2 from the germline V gene are LGHDT and YNNKEL (reference sequence). The CDR3 has 13 amino acids. CDR3 DNA sequence: TGTGCCAGCAGCCAAGCCAACAGGGTGGGGGCTTTCTTT. Amino acids: CASSQANRVGAFF.

The V and J genes are TRBV29-1 and TRBJ2-7; D possibly corresponds to TRBD2 (6 bases). Germline loops: CDR1 SQVTM, CDR2 ANQGSEA. CDR3 length: 12 amino acids. CDR3 sequence reads: CSFRDFDYEQYF. In nucleotides, the CDR3 is TGCAGTTTCCGGGACTTCGACTACGAGCAGTACTTC.

The gene calls are TRBV6-5 and TRBJ2-3; unclear D gene. This CDR3 is built from 13 residues. The germline CDR1 and CDR2 sequences are MNHEY and SVGAGI. Between the trimmed V and J ends, which lost 8 bases and 4 bases, there was a span of 13 bases. The CDR3 reads CASAWRTSDTQYF. The CDR3 DNA is TGTGCCAGCGCCTGGCGTACATCAGATACGCAGTATTTT.

The chain carries TRBV6-1 and TRBJ2-3, with 7 bases identical to TRBD1. Germline V gene lookup returns CDR1 MNHNS and CDR2 SASEGT. Trimming cost V 4 bases and J 3 bases; bases outside gene matches: 10. This CDR3 has 16 residues. The CDR3 sequence is CASSVRTGRQTDTQYF. The CDR3 coding sequence is TGTGCCAGCAGTGTACGGACAGGCAGGCAAACAGATACGCAGTATTTT.

V gene TRBV7-8 combines with J gene TRBJ2-3; D remains ambiguous. The germline V gene has CDR1 SGHVS and CDR2 FQNEAQ. V shed 5 bases and J shed 5 bases, with 11 bases lying between them. The CDR3 has 13 residues. The CDR3 DNA follows: TGTGCCAGCAGCGTGATTACGGTAGATACGCAGTATTTT. It specifies CASSVITVDTQYF.

V and J are TRBV21-1 and TRBJ2-5. TRBV21-1 is labeled a pseudogene. The CDR3 is 16 amino acids. As DNA, the CDR3 is TGTGCCAGCAGCAAAGGCTGCAGCCAAGTCCAAGAGACCCAGTACTTC. This encodes CASSKGCSQVQETQYF.

This clonotype was picked up a small number of times. This rearrangement joins TRBV6-5 to TRBJ1-2; no clear D gene. CDR3 length equals 13 residues. Germline CDR1 reads MNHEY; CDR2 reads SVGAGI. V lost 10 bases and J lost 5, with 17 bases in between. The CDR3 here is CATSLGPRYGYTF. The CDR3 DNA reads as TGTGCCACCTCGCTCGGTCCCAGATATGGCTACACCTTC.

The rearrangement uses TRBV10-3 and TRBJ2-3; D tentatively fits TRBD1 or TRBD2 (5 bases each). This CDR3 has 17 residues. Per germline, CDR1 ENHRY and CDR2 SYGVKD. V gave up 7 bases and J gave up 1 base, with 21 bases separating them. CDR3 loop: CAIKSGRNNSGTDTQYF. The CDR3 DNA reads TGTGCCATCAAGTCGGGACGAAATAATTCTGGCACAGATACGCAGTATTTT.

The chain uses TRBV6-5 and TRBJ2-2; 11 bases align to TRBD2. Germline CDR1 and CDR2: MNHEY and SVGAGI. This CDR3 has 15 amino acids. J lost 6 bases, V lost 7 bases, and 7 bases had no gene match. The CDR3 DNA is TGTGCCAGCATCTCTAGCGGGAGGTTCCCCGGGGAGCTGTTTTTT. It codes for CASISSGRFPGELFF.

This clonotype was observed many times. The chain employs TRBV9 and TRBJ2-5; 11 nucleotides match TRBD2. V lost 2 bases and J lost 1; bases outside the gene matches: 1. The CDR3 sequence is 15 residues long. Germline V gene lookup returns CDR1 SGDLS and CDR2 YYNGEE. The CDR3 spells CASSVGTSGQETQYF. DNA of the CDR3: TGTGCCAGCAGCGTTGGGACTAGCGGCCAAGAGACCCAGTACTTC. The full variable domain, completed using reference TRBV9 and TRBJ2-5, is DSGVTQTPKHLITATGQRVTLRCSPRSGDLSVYWYQQSLDQGLQFLIQYYNGEERAKGNILERFSAQQFPDLHSELNLSSLELGDSALYFCASSVGTSGQETQYFGPGTRLLVL.

This clonotype was seen a few times. The chain recombines TRBV11-1 with TRBJ2-7; the match to TRBD2 covers 11 bases. The CDR3 runs to 17 residues. With 6 bases clipped from V and 0 bases from J, the junction kept 10 bases outside the gene matches. CDR1 is SGHAT, CDR2 FQDESV, per germline (reference sequence). The CDR3 region is CASRPTSGSWVSYEQYF. DNA of the CDR3: TGTGCCAGCAGACCTACTAGCGGGAGTTGGGTCTCCTACGAGCAGTACTTC.

CDR3 nucleotides: TGTGCCAGCAGCAACCGACGGCTCACTGAAGCTTTCTTT. It codes for CASSNRRLTEAFF. The chain combines TRBV3-1 with TRBJ1-1; D gene uncertain. CDR3 length: 13 residues. Trimming took off 5 bases at V and 4 bases at J, with 11 bases between the two ends. Germline CDR1 LGHDT, CDR2 YNNKEL (reference sequence).

This clonotype was counted between two and nine times. V gene TRBV27 combines with J gene TRBJ2-1; possible D gene TRBD2, 5 bases. The CDR3 loop spans 15 amino acids. V was pared by 3 bases and J by 2 bases, with 11 bases between. Germline V gene lookup returns CDR1 MNHEY and CDR2 SMNVEV (reference sequence). Here the CDR3 DNA reads TGTGCCAGCAGTTTTGAGGGTCCTCCCTACAATGAGCAGTTCTTC. This sequence encodes CASSFEGPPYNEQFF.

This clonotype has at least ten counts. V and J are TRBV9 and TRBJ2-3, with 8 positions matching TRBD1. The CDR3 sequence is 15 residues long. CDR1 and CDR2 from the germline V gene are SGDLS and YYNGEE. V was clipped by 4 bases and J by 0 bases; unmatched bases: 4. The CDR3: CASSPRTGSTDTQYF. The CDR3 coding sequence is TGTGCCAGCAGCCCCAGGACAGGGAGCACAGATACGCAGTATTTT. The full variable domain, with the rest looked up from reference TRBV9 and TRBJ2-3, is DSGVTQTPKHLITATGQRVTLRCSPRSGDLSVYWYQQSLDQGLQFLIQYYNGEERAKGNILERFSAQQFPDLHSELNLSSLELGDSALYFCASSPRTGSTDTQYFGPGTRLTVL.

This clonotype was observed a handful of times. The V and J genes are TRBV6-5 and TRBJ2-3; 7 bases map to TRBD2. The junction had 4 bases not matched to a gene; V was cut back by 5 bases and J by 2 bases. From germline, CDR1 is MNHEY and CDR2 SVGAGI. The CDR3 has 14 residues. CDR3 loop: CASSGLGTTDTQYF. CDR3 coding DNA: TGTGCCAGCAGTGGACTAGGAACCACAGATACGCAGTATTTT.